This T cell receptor (beta chain) stems from a study of blood T cell repertoires in COVID-19. Study-wide context: Sources were T cells, B-cell-depleted T cells, or PBMCs; the material itself was cDNA or gDNA.

Per the authors' pipeline: Reference gene primer amplification gave estimated nucleated cell counts. Libraries were prepared by immunoSEQ multiplex PCR; TCRdb keeps only in-frame clonotypes and omits some of them. That table gives V, J and clone size, and the DNA gave D and trimming. The sample consists of under 300,000 clones, around 88% of them appearing once. Seattle participants joined during active infection and were tracked over time. The sequencing sample was made of peripheral blood. The TCR was taken from a woman in her seventies with COVID-19, enrolled during active disease.

The CDR3: CASLDGGRWTEAFF. The CDR3 region has the DNA TGTGCCAGCCTAGACGGGGGGCGGTGGACTGAAGCTTTCTTT. This chain connects TRBV19 to TRBJ1-1, with TRBD1 as a possible D gene (6 bases). CDR1 is LNHDA and CDR2 is SQIVND in the germline V gene (reference sequence). The ends were cut back, 9 bases at V and 5 bases at J, with 19 bases in the middle. The CDR3 spans 14 residues.